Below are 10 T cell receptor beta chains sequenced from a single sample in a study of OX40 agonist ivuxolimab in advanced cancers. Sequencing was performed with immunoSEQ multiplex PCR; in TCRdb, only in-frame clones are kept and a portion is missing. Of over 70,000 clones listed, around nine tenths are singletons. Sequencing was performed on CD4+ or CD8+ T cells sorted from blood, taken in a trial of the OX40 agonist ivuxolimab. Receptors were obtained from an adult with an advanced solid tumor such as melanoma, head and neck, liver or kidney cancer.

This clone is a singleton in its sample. In nucleotides, the CDR3 is TGCGCCAGCAGCGAAACGACAGGGGGCGCTGGGTACGAGCAGTACTTC. Amino acids: CASSETTGGAGYEQYF. The chain has TRBV5-1 and TRBJ2-7, with 10 positions matching TRBD1. From germline, CDR1 is SGHRS and CDR2 YFSETQ. V dropped 4 bases and J dropped 4; count of bases not matched to a gene: 11. The CDR3 covers 16 residues.

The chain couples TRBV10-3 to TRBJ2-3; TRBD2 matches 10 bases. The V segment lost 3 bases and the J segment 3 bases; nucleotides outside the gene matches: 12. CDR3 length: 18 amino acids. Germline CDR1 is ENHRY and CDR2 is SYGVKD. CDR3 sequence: CAISDPQRGGTKTDTQYF. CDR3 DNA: TGTGCCATCAGTGACCCCCAGCGGGGGGGAACTAAGACAGATACGCAGTATTTT.

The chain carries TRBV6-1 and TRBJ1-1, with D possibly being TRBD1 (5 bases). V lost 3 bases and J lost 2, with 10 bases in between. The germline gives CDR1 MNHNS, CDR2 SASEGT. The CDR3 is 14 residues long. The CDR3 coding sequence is TGTGCCAGCAGTGAGCCAGGGAAAAACACTGAAGCTTTCTTT. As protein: CASSEPGKNTEAFF.

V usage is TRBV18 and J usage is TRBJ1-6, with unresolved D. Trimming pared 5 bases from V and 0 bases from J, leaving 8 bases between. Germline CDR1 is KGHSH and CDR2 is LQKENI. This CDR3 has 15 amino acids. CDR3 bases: TGTGCCAGCTCAAATCGGAGCTCCTATAATTCACCCCTCCACTTT. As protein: CASSNRSSYNSPLHF.

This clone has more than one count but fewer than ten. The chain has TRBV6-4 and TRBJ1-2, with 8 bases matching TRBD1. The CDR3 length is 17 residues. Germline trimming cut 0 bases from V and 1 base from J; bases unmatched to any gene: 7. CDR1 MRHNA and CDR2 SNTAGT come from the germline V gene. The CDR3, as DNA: TGTGCCAGCAGTGACTCGGGGACAGGTCGGGGTAACTATGGCTACACCTTC. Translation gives CASSDSGTGRGNYGYTF.

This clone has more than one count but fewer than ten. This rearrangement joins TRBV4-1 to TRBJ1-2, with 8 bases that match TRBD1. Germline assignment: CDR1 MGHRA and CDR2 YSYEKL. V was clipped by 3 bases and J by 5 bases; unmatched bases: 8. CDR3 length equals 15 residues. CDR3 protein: CASSQTGERRYGYTF. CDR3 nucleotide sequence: TGCGCCAGCAGCCAGACAGGGGAAAGAAGGTATGGCTACACCTTC.

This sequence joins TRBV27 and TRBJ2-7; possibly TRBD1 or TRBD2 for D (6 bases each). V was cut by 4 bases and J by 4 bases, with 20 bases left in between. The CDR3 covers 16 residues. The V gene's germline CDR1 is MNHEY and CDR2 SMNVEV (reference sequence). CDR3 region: CASSSPPGAGKYEQYF. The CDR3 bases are TGTGCCAGCAGTTCGCCCCCAGGGGCGGGGAAATACGAGCAGTACTTC.

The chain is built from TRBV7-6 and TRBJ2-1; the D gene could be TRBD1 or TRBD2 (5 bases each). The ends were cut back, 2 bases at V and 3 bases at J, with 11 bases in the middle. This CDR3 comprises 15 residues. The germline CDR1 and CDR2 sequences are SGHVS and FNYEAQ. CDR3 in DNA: TGTGCCAGCAGCTTACAGGGTGAGGGCTACAATGAGCAGTTCTTC. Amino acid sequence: CASSLQGEGYNEQFF.

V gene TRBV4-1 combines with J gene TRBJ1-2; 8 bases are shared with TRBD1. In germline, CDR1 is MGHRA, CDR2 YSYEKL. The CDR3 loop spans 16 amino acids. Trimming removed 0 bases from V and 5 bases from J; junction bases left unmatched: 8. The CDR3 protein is CASSQDTGTGVYGYTF. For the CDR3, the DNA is TGCGCCAGCAGCCAAGATACCGGGACAGGAGTTTATGGCTACACCTTC.

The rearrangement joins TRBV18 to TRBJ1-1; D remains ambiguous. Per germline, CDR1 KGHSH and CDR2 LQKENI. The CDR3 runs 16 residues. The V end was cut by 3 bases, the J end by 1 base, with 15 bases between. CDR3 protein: CASSPAQAVRNTEAFF. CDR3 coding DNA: TGTGCCAGCTCACCGGCTCAGGCCGTTAGGAACACTGAAGCTTTCTTT.